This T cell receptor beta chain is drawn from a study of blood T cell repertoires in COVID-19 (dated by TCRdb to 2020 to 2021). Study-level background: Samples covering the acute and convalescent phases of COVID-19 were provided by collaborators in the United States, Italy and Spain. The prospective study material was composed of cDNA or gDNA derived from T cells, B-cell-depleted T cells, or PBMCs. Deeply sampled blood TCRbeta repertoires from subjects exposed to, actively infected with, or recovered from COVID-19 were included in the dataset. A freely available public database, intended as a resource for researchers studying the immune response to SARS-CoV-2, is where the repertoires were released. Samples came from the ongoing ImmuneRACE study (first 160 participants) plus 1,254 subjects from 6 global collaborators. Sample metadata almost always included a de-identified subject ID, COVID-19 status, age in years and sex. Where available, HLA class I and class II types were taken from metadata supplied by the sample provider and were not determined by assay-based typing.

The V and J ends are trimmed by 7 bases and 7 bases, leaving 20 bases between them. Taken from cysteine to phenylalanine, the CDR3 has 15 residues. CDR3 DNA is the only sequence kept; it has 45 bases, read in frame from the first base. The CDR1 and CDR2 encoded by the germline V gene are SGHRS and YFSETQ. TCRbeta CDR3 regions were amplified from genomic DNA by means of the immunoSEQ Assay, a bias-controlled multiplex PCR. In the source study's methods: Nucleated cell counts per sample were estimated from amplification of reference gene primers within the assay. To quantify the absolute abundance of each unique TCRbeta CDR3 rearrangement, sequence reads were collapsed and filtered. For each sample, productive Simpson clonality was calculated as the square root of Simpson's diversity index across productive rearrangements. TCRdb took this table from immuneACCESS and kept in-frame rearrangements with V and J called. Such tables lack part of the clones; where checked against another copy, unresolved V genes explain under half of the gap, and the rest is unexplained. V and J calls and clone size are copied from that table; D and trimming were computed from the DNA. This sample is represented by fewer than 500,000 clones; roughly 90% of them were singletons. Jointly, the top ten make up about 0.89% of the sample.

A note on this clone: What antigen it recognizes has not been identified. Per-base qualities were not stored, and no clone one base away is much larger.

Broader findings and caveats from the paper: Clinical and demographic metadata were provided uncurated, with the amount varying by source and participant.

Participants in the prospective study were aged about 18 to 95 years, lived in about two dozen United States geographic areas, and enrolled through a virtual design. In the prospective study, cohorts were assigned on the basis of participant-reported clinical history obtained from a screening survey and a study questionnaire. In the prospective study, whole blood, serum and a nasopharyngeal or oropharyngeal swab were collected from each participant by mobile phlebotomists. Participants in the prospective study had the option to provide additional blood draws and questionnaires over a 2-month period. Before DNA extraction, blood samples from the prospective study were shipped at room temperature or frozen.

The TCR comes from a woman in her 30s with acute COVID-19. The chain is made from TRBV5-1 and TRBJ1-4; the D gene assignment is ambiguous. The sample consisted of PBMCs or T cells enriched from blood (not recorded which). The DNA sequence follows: TGCGCCAGCGCTTATTTCCGGGGTTCGGGTGAAAAACTGTTTTTT. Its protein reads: CASAYFRGSGEKLFF.